This section outlines one T cell receptor beta chain sequence together with its context. Authors' methods: Nucleated cell counts were estimated from reference gene primer amplification. TCRdb's table, derived via immunoSEQ multiplex PCR, lists solely in-frame clones and lacks some. That table furnishes V, J and clone size, whereas the DNA furnished D and trimming. The sample has around 94,000 clones; just under 85% are singletons. This entry is derived from a study of blood T cell repertoires in COVID-19. On the study more broadly: The samples span acute and convalescent COVID-19 from the United States, Italy and Spain. Sources were T cells, B-cell-depleted T cells, or PBMCs; the material itself was cDNA or gDNA.

Trimming stripped 5 bases from V and 2 bases from J, with 9 bases between. CDR1 is SEHNR and CDR2 is FQNEAQ in the germline V gene (reference sequence). CDR3 length: 13 residues. The material sequenced was peripheral blood. The chain has TRBV7-9 and TRBJ2-5; possible D gene TRBD1, 6 bases. The receptor was isolated from a man aged 35 to 55 with active or convalescent COVID-19. The DNA of the CDR3 is TGTGCCAGCAGCGGCAGGGGTCAAGAGACCCAGTACTTC. Translation gives CASSGRGQETQYF.